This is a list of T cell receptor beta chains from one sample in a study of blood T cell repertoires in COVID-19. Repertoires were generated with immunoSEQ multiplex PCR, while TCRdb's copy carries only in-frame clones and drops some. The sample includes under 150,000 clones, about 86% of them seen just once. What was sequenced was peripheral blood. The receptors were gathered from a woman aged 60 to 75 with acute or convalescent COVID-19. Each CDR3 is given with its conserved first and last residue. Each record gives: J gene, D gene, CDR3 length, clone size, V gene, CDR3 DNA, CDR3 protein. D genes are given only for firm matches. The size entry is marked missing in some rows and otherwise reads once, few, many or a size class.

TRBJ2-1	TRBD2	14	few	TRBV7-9	TGTGCCAGCAGCTTAGGGCAGCGGGACTTTGGCCAGTTCTTC	CASSLGQRDFGQFF
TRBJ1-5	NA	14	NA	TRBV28	TGTGCCAGCAGTTCCGGGACACTCAATCAGCCCCAGCATTTT	CASSSGTLNQPQHF
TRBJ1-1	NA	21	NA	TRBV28	TGTGCCAGCAGTTTAAGCCCCGGTACAGGGCCCAGGGGTACGATGAACACTGAAGCTTTCTTT	CASSLSPGTGPRGTMNTEAFF
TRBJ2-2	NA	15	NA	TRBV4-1	TGCGCCAGCAGCCCCGGACTTCTTAACACCGGGGAGCTGTTTTTT	CASSPGLLNTGELFF
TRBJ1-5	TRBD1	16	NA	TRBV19	TGTGCCAGTAGTATAAGACAGGGGGCAAGCAATCAGCCCCAGCATTTT	CASSIRQGASNQPQHF
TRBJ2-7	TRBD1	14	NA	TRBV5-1	TGCGCCAGCAGACCCCAAGGACAGGGGTACGAGCAGTACTTC	CASRPQGQGYEQYF
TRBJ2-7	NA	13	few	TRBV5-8	TGTGCCAGCAGCTTTGAGGGAGGCTACGAGCAGTACTTC	CASSFEGGYEQYF
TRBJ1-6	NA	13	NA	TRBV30	TGTGCCTGGAGTCTCAGCTATAATTCACCCCTCCACTTT	CAWSLSYNSPLHF
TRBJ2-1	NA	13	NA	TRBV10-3	TGTGCCATCACTGGACAGAGAGACAATGAGCAGTTCTTC	CAITGQRDNEQFF
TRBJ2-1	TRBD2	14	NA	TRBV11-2	TGTGCCAGCAGCGGGGGAGGGAGTTCGCGTGAGCAGTTCTTC	CASSGGGSSREQFF
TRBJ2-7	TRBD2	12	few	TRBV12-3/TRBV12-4	TGTGCCAGCAGTTTGGGACTAGCAGAGCAGTACTTC	CASSLGLAEQYF
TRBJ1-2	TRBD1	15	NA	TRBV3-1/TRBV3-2	TGTGCCAGCAGCCACTCGGGACAGGGGATCTATGGCTACACCTTC	CASSHSGQGIYGYTF
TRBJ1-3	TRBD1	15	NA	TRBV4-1	TGCGCCAGCAGGGCAGGGGGAAGCTCTGGAAACACCATATATTTT	CASRAGGSSGNTIYF
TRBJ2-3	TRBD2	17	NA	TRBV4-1	TGCGCCAGCAGCCAGGTTTTGGCGGGAGGGCGCACAGATACGCAGTATTTT	CASSQVLAGGRTDTQYF
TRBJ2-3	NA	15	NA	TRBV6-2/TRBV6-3	TGTGCCAGCAGTTACTCGATTTCGAGGACAGATACGCAGTATTTT	CASSYSISRTDTQYF
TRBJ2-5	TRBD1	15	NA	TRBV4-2	TGTGCCAGCAGCCCCGTCGACAGGGGGGGAGAGACCCAGTACTTC	CASSPVDRGGETQYF
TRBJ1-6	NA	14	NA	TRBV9	TGTGCCAGCAGCGTAAACCAGGGGAGCTCACCCCTCCACTTT	CASSVNQGSSPLHF
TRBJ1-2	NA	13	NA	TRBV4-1	TGCGCCAGCAGCCAAGCGTCGGACTATGGCTACACCTTC	CASSQASDYGYTF
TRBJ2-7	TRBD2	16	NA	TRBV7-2	TGTGCCAGCAGCTCAAGGACTAGCGGGAGTAGGTACGAGCAGTACTTC	CASSSRTSGSRYEQYF
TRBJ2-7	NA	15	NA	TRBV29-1	TGCAGCGTAGGCTCACTCGCGGGAAAATCCTACGAGCAGTACTTC	CSVGSLAGKSYEQYF
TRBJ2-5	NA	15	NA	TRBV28	TGTGCCAGCAGTTCCCCCCGGGTCCCTGGGGAGACCCAGTACTTC	CASSSPRVPGETQYF
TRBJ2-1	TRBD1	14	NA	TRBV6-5	TGTGCCAGCAAGGGACAGATGGGGGCGAATGAGCAGTTCTTC	CASKGQMGANEQFF
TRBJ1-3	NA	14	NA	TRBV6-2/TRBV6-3	TGTGCCAGCAGTGTCGGGTTCTCTGGAAACACCATATATTTT	CASSVGFSGNTIYF
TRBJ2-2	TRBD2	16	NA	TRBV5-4	TGTGCCAGCACCTCGGGGGGGGAGCGCTATTCCGGGGAGCTGTTTTTT	CASTSGGERYSGELFF
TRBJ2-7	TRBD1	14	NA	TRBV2	TGTGCCAGCAGCGAGTATGGACAGGTCTACGAGCAGTACTTC	CASSEYGQVYEQYF
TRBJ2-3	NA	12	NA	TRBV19	TGTGCCAGTAGTGCCCGGGCAGATACGCAGTATTTT	CASSARADTQYF
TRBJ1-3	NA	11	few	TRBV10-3	TGTGCCATCAGTCCCGGGGACACCATATATTTT	CAISPGDTIYF
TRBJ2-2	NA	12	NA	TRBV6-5	TGTGCCAGCAGTCGAGACACCGGGGAGCTGTTTTTT	CASSRDTGELFF
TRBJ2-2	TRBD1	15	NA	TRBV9	TGTGCCAGCAGCTCAGGGAACAGGGGGACCGGGGAGCTGTTTTTT	CASSSGNRGTGELFF
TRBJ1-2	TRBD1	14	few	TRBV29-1	TGCAGCACCATTACAGGGGAATTTGGAGAGGGCTACACCTTC	CSTITGEFGEGYTF
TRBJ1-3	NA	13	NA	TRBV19	TGTGCCAGTATGAGAGGCTCTGGAAACACCATATATTTT	CASMRGSGNTIYF
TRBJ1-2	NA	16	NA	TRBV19	TGTGCCAGTAGTAAAACTACAGGGAATCTCAAGTCTGGCTACACCTTC	CASSKTTGNLKSGYTF
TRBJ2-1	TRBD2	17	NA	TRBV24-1	TGTGCCACCAGTGATCGATCCCGGACTAGCGCCCTCAATGAGCAGTTCTTC	CATSDRSRTSALNEQFF
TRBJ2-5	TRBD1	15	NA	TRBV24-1	TGTGCCACCAGTGACTCGGGACAGATAGAAGAGACCCAGTACTTC	CATSDSGQIEETQYF
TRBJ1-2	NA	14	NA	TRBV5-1	TGCGCCAGCAGCCTGGAGGACAGCGTCTATGGCTACACCTTC	CASSLEDSVYGYTF
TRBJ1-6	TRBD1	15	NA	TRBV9	TGTGCCAGCAGCGCCTTGGGACAGGGAAATTCACCCCTCCACTTT	CASSALGQGNSPLHF
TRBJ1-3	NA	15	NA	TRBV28	TGTGCCAGCAGTTTAGGGGGCCCGGGTGGAAACACCATATATTTT	CASSLGGPGGNTIYF
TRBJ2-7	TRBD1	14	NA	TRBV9	TGTGCCAGCAGCTTGGGACAGGGTCCCTACGAGCAGTACTTC	CASSLGQGPYEQYF
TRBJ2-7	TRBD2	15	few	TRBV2	TGTGCCAGCAGACTTCGGACTAGCGGGAGGGGAGAGCAGTACTTC	CASRLRTSGRGEQYF
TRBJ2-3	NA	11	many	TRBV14	TGTGCCAGCAGCCAAGTCTATACGCAGTATTTT	CASSQVYTQYF
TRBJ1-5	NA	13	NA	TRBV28	TGTGCCAGCAGTTCACAGTGGTCCCAGCCCCAGCATTTT	CASSSQWSQPQHF
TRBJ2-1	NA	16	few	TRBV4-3	TGCGCCAGCAGCCGGAGTTCGGTCGGGAGCTACAATGAGCAGTTCTTC	CASSRSSVGSYNEQFF
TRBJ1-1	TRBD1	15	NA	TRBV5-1	TGCGCCAGCAGCTGGACAGGGACAGTGAACACTGAAGCTTTCTTT	CASSWTGTVNTEAFF
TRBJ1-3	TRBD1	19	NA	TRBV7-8	TGTGCCAGCAGCTCAAACCGGGACAGGGTGCCCACCTCTGGAAACACCATATATTTT	CASSSNRDRVPTSGNTIYF
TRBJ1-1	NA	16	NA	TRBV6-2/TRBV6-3	TGTGCCAGCAGTTACTCGACTGGGGACATGAACACTGAAGCTTTCTTT	CASSYSTGDMNTEAFF
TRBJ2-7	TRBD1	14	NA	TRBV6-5	TGTGCCAGCAGCGCCCGGGACAGCCCCTACGAGCAGTACTTC	CASSARDSPYEQYF
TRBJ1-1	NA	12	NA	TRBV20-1	TGCAGTGCTAGTACAGGGTACACTGAAGCTTTCTTT	CSASTGYTEAFF
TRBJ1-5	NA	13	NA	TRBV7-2	TGTGCCAGCGAGGACAACCCAAATCAGCCCCAGCATTTT	CASEDNPNQPQHF
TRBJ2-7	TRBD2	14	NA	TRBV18	TGTGCCAGCTCACAGATAGCGGGAGAGCGGGAGCAGTACTTC	CASSQIAGEREQYF
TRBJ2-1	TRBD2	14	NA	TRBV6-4	TGTGCCAGCAGTGACTCAGCGGGAGTCAATGAGCAGTTCTTC	CASSDSAGVNEQFF
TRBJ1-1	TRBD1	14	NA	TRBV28	TGTGCCAGCCAGACAGGGCCACTGAACACTGAAGCTTTCTTT	CASQTGPLNTEAFF
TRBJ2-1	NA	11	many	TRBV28	TGTGCCATATTTAGCTACAATGAGCAGTTCTTC	CAIFSYNEQFF
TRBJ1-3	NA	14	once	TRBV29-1	TGCAGCGCTGGCGACGACAGTTTTGGAAACACCATATATTTT	CSAGDDSFGNTIYF
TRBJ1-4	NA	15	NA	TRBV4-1	TGCGCCAGCAGCCAGCAGACAGCTTTTAATGAAAAACTGTTTTTT	CASSQQTAFNEKLFF
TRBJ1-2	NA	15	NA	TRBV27	TGTGCCAGCAGTTTATCGATGGGGGGGAACTATGGCTACACCTTC	CASSLSMGGNYGYTF